Below, 12 T cell receptor beta chains from the same sample are listed, as sequenced in a study of shared clonotypes between healthy human individuals. Assay used: immunoSEQ multiplex PCR; TCRdb lists only in-frame clones, some missing. The sample consists of some 1,400,000 clones, roughly 95% of them appearing once. Source material: naive CD4+ T cells sorted from blood. The subset here: CD45RA+ positively selected. These receptors all stem from a young man in good health.

This clone showed up just once. The rearrangement links TRBV14 to TRBJ2-4, with 14 nucleotides matching TRBD2. Germline CDR1 is SGHDN and CDR2 is FVKESK. V trimming: 4 bases; J trimming: 1 base; junction bases outside the gene matches: 9. CDR3 size: 19 residues. The CDR3 DNA follows: TGTGCCAGCAGCCGGGGACTAGCGGGAGAGAAGTGGGCCAAAAACATTCAGTACTTC. Translation gives CASSRGLAGEKWAKNIQYF.

The genes are TRBV6-5 and TRBJ1-5; 8 nucleotides match TRBD1. V lost 2 bases, J lost 9 bases, and 6 bases stayed unmatched. This CDR3 has 14 amino acids. Germline CDR1 is MNHEY and CDR2 is SVGAGI. The CDR3 spells CASSYGRGPGPQHF. The CDR3 DNA is TGTGCCAGCAGTTACGGCAGGGGGCCAGGGCCCCAGCATTTT.

This clone occurred once. V and J are TRBV7-2 and TRBJ1-1; 7 bases fit TRBD1. The V and J ends lost 5 bases and 7 bases, in that order; junction bases with no gene match: 4. The CDR3 loop spans 12 amino acids. From germline, CDR1 is SGHTA and CDR2 FQGNSA. This CDR3 reads CASSPDRVEAFF. In DNA form, the CDR3 reads TGTGCCAGCAGCCCAGACAGGGTTGAAGCTTTCTTT.

This clone has a handful of counts. The J gene is TRBJ1-5, the V gene TRBV18; D remains unclear. This CDR3 comprises 12 residues. Germline V gives CDR1 KGHSH, CDR2 LQKENI. Trimming pared 7 bases from V and 5 bases from J, leaving 9 bases between. The chain's CDR3 is CASFPRDQPQHF. In nucleotides, the CDR3 is TGTGCCAGCTTCCCAAGGGATCAGCCCCAGCATTTT.

This rearrangement joins TRBV12-5 to TRBJ2-1, with D perhaps TRBD1 (5 bases). Germline values: CDR1 LGHNT, CDR2 FRNRAP. Between the trimmed V and J ends, which lost 6 bases and 9 bases, there was a span of 12 bases. CDR3 size: 12 residues. The CDR3 loop is CASGAGFGEQFF. DNA for the CDR3: TGTGCTAGTGGAGCAGGGTTTGGTGAGCAGTTCTTC. Supplemented by reference TRBV12-5 and TRBJ2-1, the full variable domain reads DARVTQTPRHKVTEMGQEVTMRCQPILGHNTVFWYRQTMMQGLELLAYFRNRAPLDDSGMPKDRFSAEMPDATLATLKIQPSEPRDSAVYFCASGAGFGEQFFGPGTRLTVL.

This clone appeared once. This chain connects TRBV7-9 to TRBJ2-2, with 13 bases identical to TRBD2. CDR3 length: 18 amino acids. V lost 3 bases, J lost 0 bases, and 4 bases stayed unmatched. Germline lookup yields CDR1 SEHNR and CDR2 FQNEAQ (reference sequence). The CDR3 here is CASSFATSGGTNTGELFF. The CDR3 DNA reads as TGTGCCAGCAGCTTCGCGACTAGCGGGGGGACGAACACCGGGGAGCTGTTTTTT.

The V call is TRBV11-2, the J call TRBJ2-1; unclear D gene. The ends were cut back, 4 bases at V and 6 bases at J, with 19 bases in the middle. CDR3 size: 16 residues. CDR1 and CDR2 from the germline V gene are SGHAT and FQNNGV. The CDR3 is CASSSQWVVSGNEQFF. For the CDR3, the DNA is TGTGCCAGCAGCTCTCAGTGGGTAGTATCGGGCAATGAGCAGTTCTTC.

V is TRBV5-8 and J is TRBJ1-1, with D hard to call. The CDR3 loop spans 12 amino acids. V was shortened by 4 bases and J by 4 bases, with 8 bases between the two germline ends. Germline V gene lookup returns CDR1 SGHTS and CDR2 YDEGEE. The CDR3 DNA sequence: TGTGCCAGCAGCGGATGGACCACTGAAGCTTTCTTT. This encodes CASSGWTTEAFF.

This chain joins TRBV9 and TRBJ2-1, with 10 positions matching TRBD2. Unmatched junction bases numbered 5, after V lost 0 bases and J lost 5 bases. This CDR3 is built from 16 residues. Germline CDR1 and CDR2: SGDLS and YYNGEE. The CDR3 loop is CASSVDSGRFDNEQFF. CDR3 coding DNA: TGTGCCAGCAGCGTAGATAGCGGGAGGTTCGACAATGAGCAGTTCTTC.

This chain connects TRBV9 to TRBJ2-4; TRBD2 matches 13 bases. The CDR3 spans 19 residues. The germline V gene has CDR1 SGDLS and CDR2 YYNGEE. J gave up 0 bases and V 3 bases, and 9 bases lay outside the gene matches. In DNA, the CDR3 is TGTGCCAGCAGCGCGGGACTAGCGGGAAGACATCTAGCCAAAAACATTCAGTACTTC. Its protein is CASSAGLAGRHLAKNIQYF.

V usage is TRBV28 and J usage is TRBJ2-3; D is perhaps TRBD2 (5 bases). V was cut by 5 bases and J by 6 bases, with 12 bases left in between. The CDR3 spans 13 residues. Germline V gene data show CDR1 as MDHEN and CDR2 as SYDVKM. The CDR3 DNA follows: TGTGCCAGCAGTCGCCGGGAACTTGATACGCAGTATTTT. Translating it yields CASSRRELDTQYF.

Comment on this clone: In the same sample, other DNA sequences code for this CDR3. The rearrangement links TRBV5-4 to TRBJ2-5; D is undetermined. Trimming stripped 0 bases from V and 2 bases from J, with 8 bases between. The CDR3 has 14 residues. Germline loops: CDR1 SGHNT, CDR2 YYREEE (reference sequence). CDR3 sequence reads: CASSLGAQQETQYF. In DNA form, the CDR3 reads TGTGCCAGCAGCTTGGGGGCCCAACAAGAGACCCAGTACTTC.